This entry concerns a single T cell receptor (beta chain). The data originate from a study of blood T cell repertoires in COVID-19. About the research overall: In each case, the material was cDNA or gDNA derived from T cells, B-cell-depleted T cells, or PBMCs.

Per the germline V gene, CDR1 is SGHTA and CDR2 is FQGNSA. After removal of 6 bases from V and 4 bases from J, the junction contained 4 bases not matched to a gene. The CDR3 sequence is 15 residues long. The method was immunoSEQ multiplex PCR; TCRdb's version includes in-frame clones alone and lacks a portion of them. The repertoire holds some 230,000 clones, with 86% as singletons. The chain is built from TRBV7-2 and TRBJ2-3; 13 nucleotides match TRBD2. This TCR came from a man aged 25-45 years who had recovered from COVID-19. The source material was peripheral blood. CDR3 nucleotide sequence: TGTGCCAGCAGTCAGACTAGCGGGGGGCCAGATACGCAGTATTTT. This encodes CASSQTSGGPDTQYF. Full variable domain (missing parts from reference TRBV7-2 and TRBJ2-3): GAGVSQSPSNKVTEKGKDVELRCDPISGHTALYWYRQSLGQGLEFLIYFQGNSAPDKSGLPSDRFSAERTGGSVSTLTIQRTQQEDSAVYLCASSQTSGGPDTQYFGPGTRLTVL.